The clone carrying this T cell receptor beta chain appeared once. What it binds is not known. TCRdb keeps only in-frame clones here, not all; method: immunoSEQ multiplex PCR. The sample holds around 750,000 clones, over 65% seen once. This CDR3 has 14 amino acids. CDR1 is SGHTA, CDR2 FQGTGA, per germline. V gave up 8 bases and J gave up 2 bases; unmatched junction bases: 6. These data originate in a study of shared clonotypes between healthy human individuals. Study-level points and caveats: Rarefaction demonstrated incomplete sorted-subset sequencing despite large depth. Genetic and exposure-history diversity was limited by the few donors. Generally, estimated richness proved larger in naive subsets than it did in memory subsets.

Every contributor of samples was a Caucasian grown-up residing in Nashville, Tennessee. The sequence came from a woman in her twenties or thirties in good health. V gene TRBV7-3 combines with J gene TRBJ2-3; TRBD1 aligns across 8 bases. Sequencing used memory CD4+ T cells sorted from blood. Subset here: CD45RA-negative fraction. CDR3 sequence reads: CASSGQGNTDTQYF. In DNA, the CDR3 is TGTGCCAGCTCCGGACAGGGCAACACAGATACGCAGTATTTT.